Listed below are T cell receptor beta chains from one sample, sequenced in a study of blood T cell repertoires in COVID-19. Repertoires were generated with immunoSEQ multiplex PCR, while TCRdb's copy carries only in-frame clones and drops some. The sample lists approximately 45,000 clones; over 70% were seen once. Material: peripheral blood. The receptors originated from a woman aged 40 to 50 with acute or convalescent COVID-19. Both conserved end residues are part of each CDR3. A D gene is named only where the DNA matches it firmly. Size is stated for part of the rows, as once, few or many counts, or as a class when the clone is expanded.

NA	TRBJ2-1	TRBV11-3	NA	15	CASSLRRPGTGEQFF	TGTGCCAGCAGTCTGAGGCGCCCTGGTACGGGTGAGCAGTTCTTC
TRBD1	TRBJ2-1	TRBV4-3	NA	13	CASSEGAYNEQFF	TGCGCCAGCAGCGAGGGGGCGTACAATGAGCAGTTCTTC
NA	TRBJ2-5	TRBV25-1	once	14	CASRRGFASETQYF	TGTGCCAGCAGGCGAGGGTTTGCTTCGGAGACCCAGTACTTC
NA	TRBJ2-7	TRBV9	NA	13	CASSVDSPYEQYF	TGTGCCAGCAGCGTTGACAGTCCCTACGAGCAGTACTTC
NA	TRBJ1-5	TRBV24-1	few	12	CATSDYGKPQHF	TGTGCCACCAGTGATTACGGTAAGCCCCAGCATTTT
NA	TRBJ2-2	TRBV28	once	12	CASTLNTGELFF	TGTGCCAGCACCTTAAACACCGGGGAGCTGTTTTTT
TRBD2	TRBJ2-5	TRBV27	NA	14	CASKVLAGEWAQYF	TGTGCCAGCAAAGTACTAGCGGGGGAATGGGCCCAGTACTTC
TRBD2	TRBJ2-2	TRBV7-6	NA	18	CASSPSLGGRPNTGELFF	TGTGCCAGCAGCCCCTCGTTGGGCGGGAGACCGAACACCGGGGAGCTGTTTTTT
NA	TRBJ2-2	TRBV5-1	NA	14	CASSLWGPAGELFF	TGCGCCAGCAGCTTGTGGGGGCCAGCCGGGGAGCTGTTTTTT
NA	TRBJ1-3	TRBV3-1/TRBV3-2	NA	15	CASSQAGGRLNTIYF	TGTGCCAGCAGCCAAGCCGGGGGTCGTCTAAACACCATATATTTT
NA	TRBJ2-5	TRBV28	NA	14	CASSLLRGQETQYF	TGTGCCAGCAGTTTGCTAAGGGGCCAAGAGACCCAGTACTTC
TRBD1	TRBJ1-2	TRBV12-3/TRBV12-4	NA	12	CASRPDRAFGTF	TGTGCCAGCCGCCCGGACAGGGCCTTCGGCACCTTC
NA	TRBJ1-1	TRBV9	once	12	CASSPPGTEAFF	TGTGCCAGCAGCCCGCCGGGGACTGAAGCTTTCTTT
TRBD1	TRBJ2-2	TRBV19	few	19	CASSFIARGTGPNTGELFF	TGTGCCAGTAGTTTCATAGCCAGAGGGACAGGACCTAACACCGGGGAGCTGTTTTTT
TRBD1	TRBJ1-2	TRBV27	NA	19	CASSLSFRQGRSLGYGYTF	TGTGCCAGCAGTTTATCATTCCGACAGGGGAGATCGCTGGGCTATGGCTACACCTTC
NA	TRBJ1-1	TRBV30	once	13	CAWSSHRNTEAFF	TGTGCCTGGAGTAGCCACAGGAACACTGAAGCTTTCTTT
NA	TRBJ1-4	TRBV7-2	NA	15	CASSSMTGSNEKLFF	TGTGCCAGCAGCTCAATGACAGGATCTAATGAAAAACTGTTTTTT
TRBD1	TRBJ2-6	TRBV10-3	NA	18	CAIRSGQGRNSGANVLTF	TGTGCCATCAGGTCAGGACAGGGCCGTAACTCTGGGGCCAACGTCCTGACTTTC
NA	TRBJ1-5	TRBV6-5	NA	15	CASRSRVGGNQPQHF	TGTGCCAGCAGGTCCAGGGTAGGAGGCAATCAGCCCCAGCATTTT
NA	TRBJ1-1	TRBV2	once	13	CATLGLVNTEAFF	TGTGCCACCCTGGGACTCGTGAACACTGAAGCTTTCTTT
TRBD1	TRBJ1-1	TRBV28	NA	18	CASSVNYRGFFMNTEAFF	TGTGCCAGCAGTGTAAATTACAGGGGTTTCTTCATGAACACTGAAGCTTTCTTT
TRBD2	TRBJ2-3	TRBV7-3	NA	19	CASSLMGLGLAVSADTQYF	TGTGCCAGCAGCTTAATGGGGTTAGGACTAGCGGTTTCTGCAGATACGCAGTATTTT
NA	TRBJ1-2	TRBV7-2	NA	13	CASSSGVHYGYTF	TGTGCCAGCAGCTCGGGGGTCCACTATGGCTACACCTTC
TRBD1	TRBJ1-5	TRBV5-1	NA	14	CASSLGQGDQPQHF	TGCGCCAGCAGCTTGGGACAGGGAGATCAGCCCCAGCATTTT
TRBD1	TRBJ2-3	TRBV19	NA	13	CASGTESTDTQYF	TGTGCCAGTGGGACAGAAAGCACAGATACGCAGTATTTT
NA	TRBJ1-5	TRBV7-2	NA	16	CASTRAFGEGSEPQHF	TGTGCCAGCACCCGGGCTTTTGGGGAGGGAAGTGAGCCCCAGCATTTT
NA	TRBJ1-6	TRBV4-1	NA	14	CASSQDVRDSPLHF	TGCGCCAGCAGCCAAGATGTCCGGGATTCACCCCTCCACTTT
TRBD1	TRBJ1-1	TRBV7-2	NA	13	CASSLGTGTEAFF	TGTGCCAGCAGCTTAGGGACAGGGACTGAAGCTTTCTTT
TRBD1	TRBJ1-1	TRBV28	once	16	CASSPSGRGQGTEAFF	TGTGCCAGCAGTCCCTCAGGAAGGGGGCAGGGCACTGAAGCTTTCTTT
NA	TRBJ1-6	TRBV12-3/TRBV12-4	NA	13	CASSRLRESPLHF	TGTGCCAGCAGCAGGCTGAGGGAATCACCCCTCCACTTT
TRBD1	TRBJ2-3	TRBV7-9	NA	16	CASSSIPGQGTDTQYF	TGTGCCAGCAGCTCTATCCCGGGACAGGGCACAGATACGCAGTATTTT
TRBD1	TRBJ2-5	TRBV7-8	NA	15	CASSSLRDRGETQYF	TGTGCCAGCAGCTCTCTCAGGGACAGAGGGGAGACCCAGTACTTC
TRBD2	TRBJ2-3	TRBV7-8	NA	17	CASSSLAGVVSTDTQYF	TGTGCCAGCAGCTCCTTAGCGGGAGTTGTCAGCACAGATACGCAGTATTTT
TRBD2	TRBJ2-2	TRBV5-1	once	15	CASSWVLAPTGELFF	TGCGCCAGCAGCTGGGTACTAGCGCCCACCGGGGAGCTGTTTTTT
NA	TRBJ1-1	TRBV29-1	NA	13	CSVEGGTSLEAFF	TGCAGCGTTGAGGGGGGGACCTCCCTTGAAGCTTTCTTT
NA	TRBJ1-4	TRBV28	NA	16	CASSLGGALRNEKLFF	TGTGCCAGCAGTTTGGGAGGGGCGCTCCGAAATGAAAAACTGTTTTTT
TRBD1	TRBJ1-5	TRBV4-3	NA	18	CASSQELSSGGGNQPQHF	TGCGCCAGCAGCCAAGAATTGTCCTCAGGGGGCGGCAATCAGCCCCAGCATTTT
TRBD1	TRBJ1-5	TRBV19	NA	15	CASSVDRGGNQPQHF	TGTGCCAGTAGTGTGGACAGGGGGGGCAATCAGCCCCAGCATTTT
NA	TRBJ2-1	TRBV5-6	NA	16	CASQDQADRSYNEQFF	TGTGCCAGCCAAGACCAGGCAGACAGATCCTACAATGAGCAGTTCTTC
NA	TRBJ2-3	TRBV20-1	few	15	CSASQAFGSTDTQYF	TGCAGTGCTAGTCAGGCGTTTGGGAGCACAGATACGCAGTATTTT